The 2 T cell receptor beta chains below come from one sample, sequenced in a study of tumor-infiltrating lymphocytes in localized non-small cell lung cancer. Sequencing used immunoSEQ multiplex PCR; TCRdb keeps in-frame clones, though not all of them. The table includes 15,000 to 20,000 clones, 78% detected once. The sequenced sample consisted of lung tumor tissue. These receptors came from a human donor with non-small cell lung cancer.

The chain is built from TRBV10-3 and TRBJ1-4; 7 bases are a match to TRBD1. Trimming at V came to 4 bases and at J to 6 bases, leaving 8 bases not matched to a gene. CDR1 and CDR2 from the germline V gene are ENHRY and SYGVKD. There are 15 residues in the CDR3. The CDR3 region is CAISVNQGGDEKLFF. CDR3 DNA: TGTGCCATCAGTGTGAATCAGGGGGGAGATGAAAAACTGTTTTTT.

The chain carries TRBV18 and TRBJ2-1, with 7 positions matching TRBD2. The CDR3 loop spans 15 amino acids. J lost 9 bases, V lost 1 base, and 9 bases had no gene match. Germline assignment: CDR1 KGHSH and CDR2 LQKENI. The CDR3 region is CASSPRSGIRGEQFF. CDR3 DNA: TGTGCCAGCTCACCACGGAGCGGGATAAGGGGTGAGCAGTTCTTC.